The T cell receptor beta chain under discussion was sequenced for a study of blood T cell repertoires in COVID-19. Study members were between roughly 18 and 89 years old and lived in approximately 25 US regions. Cohort assignment relied on participant-reported clinical history. In the original workflow: Nucleated cell counts were estimated from reference gene primer amplification. Produced via immunoSEQ multiplex PCR; TCRdb's table is partial and in-frame only. The V and J calls and the clone size are those of that table, but D and trimming were determined from the DNA. The table includes about 160,000 clones, about 85% detected once. V shed 4 bases, J shed 7 bases, and the junction held 7 bases outside the gene matches. The CDR3 covers 15 residues. CDR1 is SGDLS and CDR2 is YYNGEE in the germline V gene.

The source material was PBMCs or T cells enriched from blood (not recorded which). The rearrangement links TRBV9 to TRBJ1-4; 10 nucleotides align to TRBD1. This sequence originates from a woman in her thirties or forties with acute COVID-19. Here the CDR3 reads CASSPRTGGVEKLFF. The CDR3 region has the DNA TGTGCCAGCAGCCCCAGGACAGGGGGAGTTGAAAAACTGTTTTTT.